This T cell receptor beta chain was obtained from a study of T cell changes during pregnancy in multiple sclerosis. The ends were cut back, 0 bases at V and 5 bases at J, with 14 bases in the middle. The length of the CDR3 is 16 residues. CDR1 and CDR2 from the germline V gene are LNHDA and SQIVND (reference sequence). Using immunoSEQ multiplex PCR, the repertoire was profiled, and TCRdb retains in-frame clones only, with some absent. Of around 77,000 clones listed, 75% to 95% were seen once; the top ten hold 0.55% to 0.85%. The source of this sequence is a female donor in good health, enrolled as a control in a pregnancy study. This sample comprised peripheral blood, obtained in the third trimester of pregnancy. The chain combines TRBV19 with TRBJ1-5; D gene unclear. CDR3 region: CASSIEAGGFHQPQHF. Here the CDR3 DNA reads TGTGCCAGTAGTATAGAAGCAGGAGGTTTTCATCAGCCCCAGCATTTT.